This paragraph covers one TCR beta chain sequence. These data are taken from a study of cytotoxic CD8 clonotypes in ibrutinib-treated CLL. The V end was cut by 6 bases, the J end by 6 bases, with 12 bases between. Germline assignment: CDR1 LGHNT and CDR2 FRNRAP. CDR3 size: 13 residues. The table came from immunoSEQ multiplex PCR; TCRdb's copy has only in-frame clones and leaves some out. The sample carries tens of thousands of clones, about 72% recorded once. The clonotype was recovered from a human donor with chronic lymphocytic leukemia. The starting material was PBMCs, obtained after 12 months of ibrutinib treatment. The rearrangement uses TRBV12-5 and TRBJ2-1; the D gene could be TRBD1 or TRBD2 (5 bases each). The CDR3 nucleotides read TGTGCTAGTGGCAGGGAGCCGTTCAATGAGCAGTTCTTC. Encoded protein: CASGREPFNEQFF.